A selection of T cell receptor beta chains follows, all from one sample in a study of T-cell memory formation after mild COVID-19. TCRdb called the 5' RACE reads again in MiXCR, with one record for every CDR3 protein. The data show about 430,000 distinct CDR3 sequences, 24% seen once. The sample consisted of PBMCs or a T cell subset sorted from them (not recorded which). The receptors shown here come from an adult woman who had mild COVID-19 (a few samples of this study predate the infection). Cell type and time point are not known. Each CDR3 is given with its conserved first and last residue. The D gene is left open where the match is weak. Part of the rows lack a size; the others show once, few, many or a class for expanded clones.

TRBV6-5	many	-	TRBJ2-7	14	CASSYAVSSYEQYF	TGTGCCAGCAGTTACGCGGTCAGCTCCTACGAGCAGTACTTC
TRBV28	few	-	TRBJ1-1	10	CVSIGTEAFF	TGTGTTAGTATTGGTACTGAAGCTTTCTTT
TRBV6-6	-	-	TRBJ2-1	12	CASSPDWNEQFF	TGTGCCAGCAGTCCGGACTGGAATGAGCAGTTCTTC
TRBV7-2	-	TRBD1	TRBJ1-4	14	CASSLAGGNEKLFF	TGTGCCAGCAGCTTAGCAGGGGGCAATGAAAAACTGTTTTTT
TRBV7-9	few	-	TRBJ2-3	18	CASSFSTLRGPATDTQYF	TGTGCCAGCAGCTTCAGTACCTTACGGGGGCCAGCCACAGATACGCAGTATTTT
TRBV12-3/TRBV12-4	few	-	TRBJ2-3	11	CASTTRGGRYF	TGTGCCAGCACCACCAGGGGTGGCCGGTATTTT
TRBV5-1	-	-	TRBJ2-2	15	CASKLDGANTGELFF	TGCGCCAGCAAACTTGACGGAGCGAACACCGGGGAGCTGTTTTTT
TRBV20-1	few	TRBD2	TRBJ2-3	18	CSARDVTSGGSRLDTQYF	TGCAGTGCTAGAGATGTCACTAGCGGGGGCTCGAGGCTGGATACGCAGTATTTT
TRBV5-1	once	-	TRBJ1-5	16	CASSLDLGYSNQPQHF	TGCGCCAGCAGCTTGGATCTAGGGTATAGCAATCAGCCCCAGCATTTT
TRBV14	few	-	TRBJ2-5	14	CASSLRWAQETQYF	TGTGCCAGCAGTCTTAGATGGGCCCAAGAGACCCAGTACTTC
TRBV5-1	-	TRBD1	TRBJ2-1	12	CASSLAGQEQFF	TGCGCCAGCAGCTTGGCGGGACAGGAGCAGTTCTTC
TRBV10-3	few	TRBD2	TRBJ2-2	17	CAISVLAGGLNTGELFF	TGTGCCATCAGTGTACTAGCGGGGGGCCTGAACACCGGGGAGCTGTTTTTT
TRBV7-3	few	-	TRBJ1-1	15	CASSLNFGMNTEAFF	TGTGCCAGCAGCTTAAATTTTGGGATGAACACTGAAGCTTTCTTT
TRBV21-1	-	-	TRBJ2-4	14	CASSKVVRHHIQYF	TGTGCCAGCAGCAAAGTGGTCCGACACCACATTCAGTACTTC
TRBV24-1	-	TRBD2	TRBJ2-1	14	CAASPSGRYNEQFF	TGTGCCGCCTCTCCTAGCGGGAGGTACAATGAGCAGTTCTTC
TRBV2	-	TRBD1	TRBJ2-7	14	CASRPGQLPYEQYF	TGTGCCAGCAGACCGGGACAGCTACCCTACGAGCAGTACTTC
TRBV20-1	-	-	TRBJ2-3	11	CSARLVDTQYF	TGCAGTGCTAGACTCGTTGATACGCAGTATTTT
TRBV7-2	-	TRBD2	TRBJ2-1	17	CASSFVRGERLANEQFF	TGTGCCAGCAGCTTCGTACGGGGGGAACGTCTTGCTAATGAGCAGTTCTTC
TRBV20-1	-	TRBD1	TRBJ1-4	14	CSALSGTGNEKLFF	TGCAGTGCTCTCTCCGGGACAGGGAATGAAAAACTGTTTTTT
TRBV18	-	TRBD2	TRBJ2-1	14	CASSEGLANNEQFF	TGTGCCAGCTCAGAGGGACTAGCAAACAATGAGCAGTTCTTC
TRBV5-1	-	-	TRBJ2-5	15	CASSPVQAGFETQYF	TGCGCCAGCAGCCCGGTCCAGGCGGGCTTCGAGACCCAGTACTTC
TRBV7-3	-	TRBD2	TRBJ2-3	15	CASSSEGRAKDTQYF	TGTGCCAGCTCGAGCGAGGGGAGGGCGAAGGATACGCAGTATTTT
TRBV15	few	TRBD2	TRBJ2-1	16	CATSGGLAGDGNEQFF	TGTGCCACCAGCGGCGGACTAGCGGGAGATGGGAATGAGCAGTTCTTC
TRBV3-1	-	-	TRBJ1-2	14	CASSQGTSKDGYTF	TGTGCCAGCAGCCAAGGGACCTCAAAGGATGGCTACACCTTC
TRBV3-1	-	TRBD2	TRBJ2-5	16	CASRPTSGGPQETQYF	TGTGCCAGCAGGCCGACTAGCGGGGGACCCCAAGAGACCCAGTACTTC
TRBV6-5	-	-	TRBJ2-6	20	CASRGFPTGPKISGANVLTF	TGTGCCAGCCGAGGATTCCCAACCGGGCCAAAAATCTCTGGGGCCAACGTCCTGACTTTC
TRBV5-6	-	-	TRBJ2-1	14	CASSWPRGDNEQFF	TGTGCCAGCAGCTGGCCTCGGGGAGACAATGAGCAGTTCTTC
TRBV11-2	-	-	TRBJ2-3	13	CASSLMKGDTQYF	TGTGCCAGCAGCTTAATGAAAGGAGATACGCAGTATTTT
TRBV20-1	few	-	TRBJ2-3	15	CSAGPGTASTDTQYF	TGCAGTGCTGGGCCCGGGACGGCTAGCACAGATACGCAGTATTTT
TRBV20-1	-	TRBD2	TRBJ2-2	15	CSATFSGANTGELFF	TGCAGTGCTACCTTTAGCGGGGCGAACACCGGGGAGCTGTTTTTT
TRBV30	-	-	TRBJ2-1	13	CAWSGPSSDEQFF	TGTGCCTGGAGTGGCCCGTCAAGCGACGAGCAGTTCTTC
TRBV24-1	few	-	TRBJ2-1	15	CATSDPRDSYNEQFF	TGTGCCACCAGTGACCCACGGGACTCCTACAATGAGCAGTTCTTC
TRBV19	many	-	TRBJ2-4	13	CASNQGAKNIQYF	TGTGCCAGCAACCAGGGGGCCAAAAACATTCAGTACTTC
TRBV7-9	-	-	TRBJ1-1	15	CASSWGGSLNTEAFF	TGTGCCAGCAGCTGGGGGGGTTCCCTGAACACTGAAGCTTTCTTT
TRBV10-3	few	-	TRBJ2-7	13	CAIKGNQGYEQYF	TGTGCCATCAAGGGGAATCAAGGCTACGAGCAGTACTTC